The 30 T cell receptor beta chains given below trace back to one sample, sequenced in a study of a mutant IDH1 vaccine in newly diagnosed glioma. Their antigens are not known. Here immunoSEQ multiplex PCR was the method, and the copy in TCRdb shows in-frame clones only, minus some. Of tens of thousands of clones listed, roughly 90% are singletons. Time point here: week 5, during vaccination. Topical imiquimod was applied with each vaccine dose, which held 300 ug of mutant IDH1 20-mer peptide. The sequencing used PBMCs, collected from a glioma patient whose treatment included an IDH1 peptide vaccine. Source of these receptors: a man aged 45-60 years with glioma.

The genes are TRBV19 and TRBJ1-1; tentative D call: TRBD1 (6 bases). V dropped 5 bases and J dropped 4 bases, with 14 bases sitting between them. Germline CDR1 is LNHDA and CDR2 is SQIVND (reference sequence). The CDR3 is made up of 14 amino acids. CDR3 bases: TGTGCCAGTAGTGTTCCTTGGGGGGCCACTGAAGCTTTCTTT. Protein sequence: CASSVPWGATEAFF. Looking up the rest from reference TRBV19 and TRBJ1-1 gives the full variable domain: DGGITQSPKYLFRKEGQNVTLSCEQNLNHDAMYWYRQDPGQGLRLIYYSQIVNDFQKGDIAEGYSVSREKKESFPLTVTSAQKNPTAFYLCASSVPWGATEAFFGQGTRLTVV.

The rearrangement links TRBV12-5 to TRBJ2-5; 8 positions agree with TRBD2. From germline, CDR1 is LGHNT and CDR2 FRNRAP. This CDR3 region has 16 residues. Losses at the gene ends were 0 bases for V and 4 bases for J; bases not matched to a gene: 7. The CDR3 sequence: CASGLVRGGRVETQYF. CDR3 nucleotide sequence: TGTGCTAGTGGTTTGGTACGGGGGGGGCGGGTAGAGACCCAGTACTTC.

The chain uses TRBV29-1 and TRBJ2-1; 9 bases fit TRBD2. This CDR3 comprises 13 residues. J gave up 6 bases and V 6 bases, and 6 bases lay outside the gene matches. CDR1 and CDR2 (germline): SQVTM, ANQGSEA. The CDR3 region is CSVRGGSGNEQFF. CDR3 sequence (DNA): TGCAGCGTGCGGGGGGGCTCTGGCAATGAGCAGTTCTTC.

This chain joins TRBV9 and TRBJ2-2, with 7 bases matching TRBD2. J gave up 6 bases and V 4 bases, and 9 bases lay outside the gene matches. The CDR3 covers 15 residues. CDR1 and CDR2 (germline): SGDLS, YYNGEE. The CDR3 DNA is TGTGCCAGCAGCAAGCCGGGACTATATTCCGGGGAGCTGTTTTTT. Protein product: CASSKPGLYSGELFF.

This clone was seen once. V usage is TRBV7-2 and J usage is TRBJ1-2; unclear D gene. Germline CDR1 and CDR2: SGHTA and FQGNSA. Between the trimmed V and J ends, which lost 5 bases and 4 bases, there was a span of 20 bases. The CDR3 contains 16 residues. The DNA for the CDR3 is TGTGCCAGCAGCCCCGAGGCCTCCCTATGGAGCTATGGCTACACCTTC. This encodes CASSPEASLWSYGYTF.

The chain has TRBV10-1 and TRBJ1-1, with D tentatively TRBD1 (5 bases). The CDR3 has 14 amino acids. V lost 0 bases and J 5 bases, leaving 10 bases between the germline ends. Looked up from germline, CDR1 is WNHNN and CDR2 is SYGVQD (reference sequence). The CDR3 is CASSESWGGTEAFF. CDR3 nucleotides: TGCGCCAGCAGTGAGTCATGGGGGGGGACTGAAGCTTTCTTT.

The chain employs TRBV29-1 and TRBJ2-7; 7 bases agree with TRBD1. CDR1 and CDR2 (germline): SQVTM, ANQGSEA. This CDR3 has 13 residues. After removal of 4 bases from V and 3 bases from J, the junction contained 6 bases not matched to a gene. The DNA of the CDR3 is TGCAGCGTTGGAAGGGGGCTGGACTACGAGCAGTACTTC. This sequence encodes CSVGRGLDYEQYF.

The chain links TRBV27 to TRBJ1-5, with D perhaps TRBD1 (6 bases). V was cut by 7 bases and J by 0 bases, with 10 bases left in between. Looked up from germline, CDR1 is MNHEY and CDR2 is SMNVEV (reference sequence). This CDR3 has 14 amino acids. The CDR3: CASNQGYSNQPQHF. In DNA form, the CDR3 reads TGTGCCAGCAATCAGGGGTATAGCAATCAGCCCCAGCATTTT.

CDR3 sequence reads: CASTPRGANVLTF. The CDR3 nucleotides read TGTGCCAGTACCCCTCGTGGGGCCAACGTCCTGACTTTC. The chain employs TRBV19 and TRBJ2-6; the D is unclear. Trimming pared 7 bases from V and 3 bases from J, leaving 7 bases between. Germline CDR1 is LNHDA and CDR2 is SQIVND (reference sequence). The CDR3 is 13 residues long.

This clone has just one count. The V call is TRBV2, the J call TRBJ1-2; the D gene is possibly TRBD1 (5 bases). Trimming took off 2 bases at V and 7 bases at J, with 14 bases between the two ends. CDR1 and CDR2 (germline): SNHLY, FYNNEI. The CDR3 is 14 amino acids. CDR3 coding DNA: TGTGCCAGCAGTGAAATCCGGGCAGGGCTTGGCTACACCTTC. Protein: CASSEIRAGLGYTF.

This clone was seen a single time. The rearrangement uses TRBV19 and TRBJ2-1; D possibly corresponds to TRBD1 (5 bases). This CDR3 contains 16 residues. Per germline, CDR1 LNHDA and CDR2 SQIVND (reference sequence). Trimming cost V 7 bases and J 1 base, with 17 bases left between them. The CDR3 bases are TGTGCCAGTACCCCCCAGGGTAAGGGGTCCTACAATGAGCAGTTCTTC. Its translation: CASTPQGKGSYNEQFF.

V and J are TRBV27 and TRBJ1-5; D remains ambiguous. Trimming took off 5 bases at V and 2 bases at J, with 10 bases between the two ends. The CDR3 sequence is 14 residues long. Germline values: CDR1 MNHEY, CDR2 SMNVEV (reference sequence). Written as DNA, the CDR3 is TGTGCCAGCAGTCCCGGGAATGGCAATCAGCCCCAGCATTTT. This encodes CASSPGNGNQPQHF.

The gene calls are TRBV14 and TRBJ2-5; D remains ambiguous. The germline V and J ends were trimmed by 0 bases and 4 bases, with 0 bases remaining between them. The germline CDR1 and CDR2 sequences are SGHDN and FVKESK. The CDR3 is made up of 11 amino acids. CDR3 coding DNA: TGTGCCAGCAGCCAAGAAGAGACCCAGTACTTC. Encoded protein: CASSQEETQYF.

The rearrangement uses TRBV19 and TRBJ2-7; TRBD1 or TRBD2 may be the D gene (6 bases each). The CDR3 totals 13 residues. V was pared by 3 bases and J by 6 bases, with 12 bases between. Germline V gene sequence: CDR1 LNHDA, CDR2 SQIVND (reference sequence). CDR3 amino acids: CASSIGGPVEQYF. The CDR3 DNA reads TGTGCCAGTAGTATTGGGGGGCCCGTCGAGCAGTACTTC.

The chain links TRBV4-2 to TRBJ1-1; maybe TRBD1 (5 bases). V dropped 0 bases and J dropped 6 bases, with 14 bases sitting between them. The CDR3 extends over 15 amino acids. The germline CDR1 and CDR2 sequences are LGHNA and YNFKEQ. In DNA, the CDR3 is TGTGCCAGCAGCCAAGAAGTCGATAGGACATCTGAAGCTTTCTTT. As protein: CASSQEVDRTSEAFF.

The V and J genes are TRBV7-9 and TRBJ1-2; 7 bases are a match to TRBD1. Germline assignment: CDR1 SEHNR and CDR2 FQNEAQ (reference sequence). Trimming removed 6 bases from V and 4 bases from J; junction bases left unmatched: 8. The CDR3 is made up of 14 amino acids. The CDR3: CASRPLGQSYGYTF. The CDR3 DNA reads as TGTGCCAGCAGACCCCTGGGACAGAGCTATGGCTACACCTTC.

The chain has TRBV27 and TRBJ1-2; maybe TRBD1 (5 bases). V lost 8 bases, J lost 4 bases, and 17 bases lay in between. Germline loops: CDR1 MNHEY, CDR2 SMNVEV (reference sequence). CDR3 size: 14 residues. CDR3 DNA sequence: TGTGCCAGCGGCTTTAGAACAGGCGCCTATGGCTACACCTTC. Translating it yields CASGFRTGAYGYTF.

CDR3: CASSLRQGMTGELFF. CDR3 in DNA: TGTGCCAGCAGCCTCCGACAGGGGATGACCGGGGAGCTGTTTTTT. The J gene is TRBJ2-2, the V gene TRBV6-6; TRBD1 aligns across 8 bases. Per germline, CDR1 MNHNY and CDR2 SVGAGI (reference sequence). The CDR3 extends over 15 amino acids. V trimming: 6 bases; J trimming: 5 bases; junction bases outside the gene matches: 8.

DNA of the CDR3: TGTGCCACGGGCCCCGGGAATAATTCACCCCTCCACTTT. Translated, it gives CATGPGNNSPLHF. V usage is TRBV19 and J usage is TRBJ1-6; D remains ambiguous. CDR1 and CDR2 from the germline V gene are LNHDA and SQIVND (reference sequence). With 10 bases removed from V and 5 bases from J, the gap between germline ends came to 12 bases. The CDR3 has 13 residues.

The CDR3 nucleotides are TGTGCTAGTGGTTCGGGCCCTAGACAGGGATGGACAGATACGCAGTATTTT. Amino acids: CASGSGPRQGWTDTQYF. This sequence joins TRBV12-5 and TRBJ2-3; TRBD1 aligns across 7 bases. This CDR3 contains 17 residues. V gave up 4 bases and J gave up 3 bases; unmatched junction bases: 13. Germline V gives CDR1 LGHNT, CDR2 FRNRAP.

The chain recombines TRBV30 with TRBJ2-3; unclear D gene. The CDR3 is 16 amino acids. The V end lost 5 bases, the J end lost 1 base, and 19 bases lay between the germline ends. Germline loops: CDR1 GTSNPN, CDR2 SVGIG (reference sequence). The CDR3 loop is CAWDMTVPPGTDTQYF. CDR3 nucleotide sequence: TGTGCCTGGGACATGACCGTGCCCCCCGGCACAGATACGCAGTATTTT.

The chain recombines TRBV29-1 with TRBJ1-1; no firm D call. V was shortened by 5 bases and J by 1 base, with 11 bases between the two germline ends. Germline loops: CDR1 SQVTM, CDR2 ANQGSEA. This CDR3 spans 13 amino acids. CDR3: CSVRDSGNTEAFF. CDR3 sequence (DNA): TGCAGCGTTAGGGATAGCGGGAACACTGAAGCTTTCTTT. Full variable domain (rest looked up from reference TRBV29-1 and TRBJ1-1): SAVISQKPSRDICQRGTSLTIQCQVDSQVTMMFWYRQQPGQSLTLIATANQGSEATYESGFVIDKFPISRPNLTFSTLTVSNMSPEDSSIYLCSVRDSGNTEAFFGQGTRLTVV.

The chain couples TRBV5-4 to TRBJ2-1; no reliable D call. Germline CDR1 is SGHNT and CDR2 is YYREEE (reference sequence). V was shortened by 3 bases and J by 4 bases, with 5 bases between the two germline ends. CDR3 length: 12 amino acids. For the CDR3, the DNA is TGTGCCAGCAGCTCCACTTACAATGAGCAGTTCTTC. Translation gives CASSSTYNEQFF. Full variable domain (outside the CDR3, taken from reference TRBV5-4 and TRBJ2-1): ETGVTQSPTHLIKTRGQQVTLRCSSQSGHNTVSWYQQALGQGPQFIFQYYREEENGRGNFPPRFSGLQFPNYSSELNVNALELDDSALYLCASSSTYNEQFFGPGTRLTVL.

This clone was detected only a few times. V is TRBV30 and J is TRBJ2-7, with D possibly being TRBD2 (6 bases). The V end lost 3 bases, the J end lost 5 bases, and 17 bases lay between the germline ends. Germline V lookup: CDR1 GTSNPN, CDR2 SVGIG (reference sequence). The CDR3 is made up of 14 amino acids. CDR3 nucleotides: TGTGCCTGGAGCCGTGGGGGGAGAAGTAACGAGCAGTACTTC. It is translated as CAWSRGGRSNEQYF. Based on the CDR3 plus reference TRBV30 and TRBJ2-7, the full variable domain is SQTIHQWPATLVQPVGSPLSLECTVEGTSNPNLYWYRQAAGRGLQLLFYSVGIGQISSEVPQNLSASRPQDRQFILSSKKLLLSDSGFYLCAWSRGGRSNEQYFGPGTRLTVT.

This sequence joins TRBV10-1 and TRBJ2-5; perhaps TRBD2 as D (6 bases). Germline V gene lookup returns CDR1 WNHNN and CDR2 SYGVQD (reference sequence). This CDR3 region has 14 residues. V was pared by 2 bases and J by 4 bases, with 11 bases between. The CDR3 sequence is CASSEALARETQYF. The DNA of the CDR3 is TGCGCCAGCAGTGAGGCCCTAGCGCGAGAGACCCAGTACTTC.

The rearrangement joins TRBV7-9 to TRBJ2-4; 16 bases align to TRBD2. V was clipped by 3 bases and J by 1 base; unmatched bases: 3. The CDR3 spans 18 residues. Per the germline V gene, CDR1 is SEHNR and CDR2 is FQNEAQ (reference sequence). This chain's CDR3 is CASSFGTSGRGAKNIQYF. CDR3 sequence (DNA): TGTGCCAGCAGCTTCGGGACTAGCGGGAGGGGGGCCAAAAACATTCAGTACTTC.

The genes are TRBV30 and TRBJ1-3; 7 bases align to TRBD1. The CDR3 is made up of 17 amino acids. V was clipped by 2 bases and J by 3 bases; unmatched bases: 13. Germline V lookup: CDR1 GTSNPN, CDR2 SVGIG (reference sequence). In nucleotides, the CDR3 is TGTGCCTGGAGTTGGGGACAGTCTCTTTTACGTGGAAACACCATATATTTT. It encodes CAWSWGQSLLRGNTIYF. The full variable domain, in which reference TRBV30 and TRBJ1-3 provide the parts outside the CDR3, is SQTIHQWPATLVQPVGSPLSLECTVEGTSNPNLYWYRQAAGRGLQLLFYSVGIGQISSEVPQNLSASRPQDRQFILSSKKLLLSDSGFYLCAWSWGQSLLRGNTIYFGEGSWLTVV.

The rearrangement links TRBV7-6 to TRBJ2-2; D is unresolved. Germline V gives CDR1 SGHVS, CDR2 FNYEAQ. The CDR3 contains 14 residues. V was shortened by 5 bases and J by 3 bases, with 10 bases between the two germline ends. The CDR3 is CASSLSIDTGELFF. The CDR3 nucleotides are TGTGCCAGCAGCCTCAGTATAGACACCGGGGAGCTGTTTTTT. Filled out from reference TRBV7-6 and TRBJ2-2, the complete variable domain reads GAGVSQSPRYKVTKRGQDVALRCDPISGHVSLYWYRQALGQGPEFLTYFNYEAQQDKSGLPNDRFSAERPEGSISTLTIQRTEQRDSAMYRCASSLSIDTGELFFGEGSRLTVL.

The CDR3 reads CASSLATVEGGQPQHF. The DNA for the CDR3 is TGTGCCAGCAGCTTGGCAACGGTGGAGGGGGGGCAGCCCCAGCATTTT. The rearrangement uses TRBV5-6 and TRBJ1-5; tentative D call: TRBD1 (6 bases). The CDR3 has 16 residues. CDR1 and CDR2 (germline): SGHDT, YYEEEE. The V gene lost 0 bases and the J gene lost 7 bases, with 17 bases spanning the gap.

The chain carries TRBV2 and TRBJ2-1, with 7 positions matching TRBD2. Trimming removed 8 bases from V and 1 base from J; junction bases left unmatched: 5. Germline assignment: CDR1 SNHLY and CDR2 FYNNEI. This CDR3 contains 14 residues. The CDR3 loop is CASLVGGSYNEQFF. CDR3 sequence (DNA): TGTGCCAGCTTGGTGGGGGGGTCCTACAATGAGCAGTTCTTC.